A selection of T cell receptor beta chains follows, all from one sample in a study of T cells in localized non-small cell lung cancer. TCRdb keeps only in-frame clones here, not all; method: immunoSEQ multiplex PCR. The sample carries tens of thousands of clones, around 80% recorded once. The material sequenced was peripheral blood, taken before any cancer treatment. These receptors were obtained from a male donor older than 55 with stage II squamous cell lung carcinoma. Both conserved end residues are part of each CDR3. D genes are given only for firm matches. Clone size is shown for a subset of rows, as once, few, many or a class of expanded clone.

V	D	size	J	CDR3	DNA
TRBV9	.	.	TRBJ2-7	CASSVAPQSAYEQYF	TGTGCCAGCAGCGTAGCTCCTCAGTCGGCCTACGAGCAGTACTTC
TRBV29-1	TRBD1	.	TRBJ1-1	CSADRGRNTEAFF	TGCAGCGCCGACAGGGGCCGGAACACTGAAGCTTTCTTT
TRBV5-8	.	.	TRBJ2-5	CASSLPAGRHQETQYF	TGTGCCAGCAGCCTTCCTGCGGGACGGCACCAAGAGACCCAGTACTTC
TRBV5-5	TRBD1	once	TRBJ1-2	CASSSGTGGYGYTF	TGTGCCAGCAGCTCGGGGACAGGGGGCTATGGCTACACCTTC
TRBV9	TRBD1	.	TRBJ2-5	CASSVGTAYQETQYF	TGTGCCAGCAGCGTGGGGACAGCATACCAAGAGACCCAGTACTTC
TRBV7-2	TRBD1	once	TRBJ1-2	CASGTVSNYGYTF	TGTGCCAGCGGGACAGTTTCTAACTATGGCTACACCTTC
TRBV29-1	TRBD1	.	TRBJ2-2	CSVEDRPGTGTGELFF	TGCAGCGTTGAAGATCGTCCCGGGACAGGGACCGGGGAGCTGTTTTTT
TRBV5-1	TRBD1	.	TRBJ2-2	CASSRDSQHTGELFF	TGCGCCAGCAGCAGGGACAGCCAACACACCGGGGAGCTGTTTTTT
TRBV11-2	.	.	TRBJ2-1	CASSLDPRRGNEQFF	TGTGCCAGCAGCTTAGATCCGCGCAGGGGAAATGAGCAGTTCTTC
TRBV18	.	few	TRBJ2-1	CASSPPGQRRSGNEQFF	TGTGCCAGCTCACCACCAGGCCAGCGGAGAAGTGGCAATGAGCAGTTCTTC
TRBV19	TRBD1	.	TRBJ2-5	CASSPGQGEWETQYF	TGTGCCAGTAGTCCTGGACAGGGCGAGTGGGAGACCCAGTACTTC
TRBV6-6	.	.	TRBJ1-1	CASSPSSSNEAFF	TGTGCCAGCAGTCCCTCATCCTCCAATGAAGCTTTCTTT
TRBV29-1	.	.	TRBJ2-5	CSALSNQETQYF	TGCAGCGCCCTCAGCAACCAAGAGACCCAGTACTTC
TRBV6-5	TRBD2	.	TRBJ2-7	CASSPLAGGSYEQYF	TGTGCCAGCAGCCCACTAGCGGGGGGCTCCTACGAGCAGTACTTC
TRBV6-1	.	few	TRBJ2-7	CASSEGVGPPYEQYF	TGTGCCAGCAGTGAAGGAGTCGGTCCTCCCTACGAGCAGTACTTC
TRBV2	TRBD1	.	TRBJ2-1	CASLTGTGGHNEQFF	TGTGCCAGCCTCACCGGGACAGGGGGCCACAATGAGCAGTTCTTC
TRBV18	.	.	TRBJ2-7	CASSPPARMGGEQYF	TGTGCCAGCTCACCACCGGCCCGGATGGGGGGCGAGCAGTACTTC
TRBV19	.	few	TRBJ2-3	CASSIRQGWDTQYF	TGTGCCAGTAGTATCCGGCAGGGGTGGGATACGCAGTATTTT
TRBV7-3	.	.	TRBJ1-2	CASSLSQGNGYTF	TGTGCCAGCAGCCTAAGTCAGGGAAATGGCTACACCTTC
TRBV7-7	TRBD2	.	TRBJ2-3	CASSSSGGPTDTQYF	TGTGCTAGCAGCTCGAGCGGGGGGCCGACAGATACGCAGTATTTT
TRBV7-9	.	.	TRBJ2-7	CASSPIVSSYEQYF	TGTGCCAGCAGCCCAATTGTTAGCTCCTACGAGCAGTACTTC
TRBV5-5	.	once	TRBJ1-2	CASSLESAYGYTF	TGTGCCAGCAGCTTGGAATCTGCCTATGGCTACACCTTC
TRBV19	.	.	TRBJ1-2	CASSIVGSYGYTF	TGTGCCAGTAGTATAGTGGGGTCCTATGGCTACACCTTC
TRBV19	TRBD1	once	TRBJ1-2	CASSPRDRRQGSYGYTF	TGTGCCAGTAGTCCCAGGGACAGACGACAGGGATCCTATGGCTACACCTTC
TRBV25-1	.	once	TRBJ1-3	CASVQSGNSGNTIYF	TGTGCCAGCGTCCAGAGTGGGAACTCTGGAAACACCATATATTTT
TRBV18	.	.	TRBJ2-1	CASSPGLPNYNEQFF	TGTGCCAGCTCACCAGGGCTACCCAACTACAATGAGCAGTTCTTC
TRBV28	.	.	TRBJ2-6	CASSQTSGANVLTF	TGTGCCAGCAGTCAAACCTCTGGGGCCAACGTCCTGACTTTC
TRBV15	.	.	TRBJ2-3	CATSRGGGYSTDTQYF	TGTGCCACCAGCAGAGGAGGAGGGTATAGCACAGATACGCAGTATTTT
TRBV5-6	.	.	TRBJ2-4	CASSQDRMDQYF	TGTGCCAGCAGCCAAGATAGGATGGATCAGTACTTC
TRBV6-1	.	.	TRBJ1-1	CASSELAGSTEAFF	TGTGCCAGCAGTGAACTGGCAGGGAGCACTGAAGCTTTCTTT
TRBV10-3	TRBD1	once	TRBJ1-1	CAISLQGGTEAFF	TGTGCCATCAGCTTACAGGGGGGCACTGAAGCTTTCTTT
TRBV7-8	TRBD2	.	TRBJ2-1	CASSLAHLAGEGEQFF	TGTGCCAGCAGCTTAGCGCATCTAGCGGGGGAGGGTGAGCAGTTCTTC
TRBV6-1	TRBD1	.	TRBJ1-2	CASSGPPGTGTYYGYTF	TGTGCCAGCAGTGGCCCTCCCGGGACAGGGACTTACTATGGCTACACCTTC
TRBV12-5	.	few	TRBJ2-3	CASGLAGTDGTDTQYF	TGTGCTAGTGGGCTTGCCGGGACGGATGGCACAGATACGCAGTATTTT
TRBV7-2	.	.	TRBJ2-2	CASRSAGANTGELFF	TGTGCCAGCAGATCAGCAGGGGCCAACACCGGGGAGCTGTTTTTT
TRBV29-1	.	few	TRBJ1-1	CSVVNTEAFF	TGCAGCGTTGTAAACACTGAAGCTTTCTTT
TRBV6-6	.	.	TRBJ2-1	CASTAGLYNEQFF	TGTGCCAGCACCGCCGGACTTTACAATGAGCAGTTCTTC
TRBV19	.	.	TRBJ1-2	CASSRPGGADYGYTF	TGTGCCAGTAGTAGACCGGGGGGGGCTGACTATGGCTACACCTTC
TRBV5-1	TRBD1	once	TRBJ2-2	CASSRETGGGGELFF	TGCGCCAGCAGCCGAGAGACAGGGGGCGGCGGGGAGCTGTTTTTT
TRBV19	.	few	TRBJ2-3	CASSTGAIYTDTQYF	TGTGCCAGTAGTACGGGGGCCATTTACACAGATACGCAGTATTTT
TRBV2	.	.	TRBJ2-3	CASREGADTQYF	TGTGCCAGCAGGGAAGGAGCAGATACGCAGTATTTT
TRBV6-1	.	.	TRBJ1-2	CASSEAGGRGYGYTF	TGTGCCAGCAGTGAAGCGGGGGGGCGCGGCTATGGCTACACCTTC
TRBV11-2	TRBD2	.	TRBJ2-1	CASSPAALAGVDEQFF	TGTGCCAGCAGCCCGGCCGCACTAGCGGGAGTAGATGAGCAGTTCTTC
TRBV5-1	.	.	TRBJ1-1	CASSVDMADTEAFF	TGCGCCAGCAGCGTCGACATGGCGGACACTGAAGCTTTCTTT
TRBV12-5	.	.	TRBJ2-3	CASLGSGTDTQYF	TGTGCTAGCTTAGGTTCTGGCACAGATACGCAGTATTTT
TRBV11-2	.	few	TRBJ1-5	CASSRLPRLVREPQHF	TGTGCCAGCAGTCGCCTGCCTAGACTGGTTAGGGAGCCCCAGCATTTT
TRBV9	.	.	TRBJ2-5	CASSDRDQETQYF	TGTGCCAGCAGCGACCGGGACCAAGAGACCCAGTACTTC
TRBV6-1	.	.	TRBJ1-4	CASSKREGEKLFF	TGTGCCAGCTCAAAACGGGAGGGGGAAAAACTGTTTTTT
TRBV7-8	.	.	TRBJ1-1	CASSSGPINTEAFF	TGTGCCAGCAGTTCCGGACCGATTAACACTGAAGCTTTCTTT
TRBV10-3	.	.	TRBJ2-7	CAISESIKDEQYF	TGTGCCATCAGTGAGTCGATCAAAGACGAGCAGTACTTC
TRBV10-1	.	once	TRBJ1-4	CASSDGGATEKLFF	TGCGCCAGCAGTGATGGGGGAGCCACTGAAAAACTGTTTTTT
TRBV5-4	TRBD2	.	TRBJ2-4	CASSHLTSGRAKGIQYF	TGTGCCAGCAGCCACCTGACTAGCGGGAGGGCCAAGGGCATTCAGTACTTC
TRBV7-9	.	.	TRBJ1-2	CASSFNSGLGGYTF	TGTGCCAGCAGCTTCAACTCAGGGTTGGGTGGCTACACCTTC
TRBV5-1	.	.	TRBJ1-2	CASSLASGAVGYTF	TGCGCCAGCAGCTTGGCCTCGGGGGCAGTTGGCTACACCTTC
TRBV10-3	TRBD1	few	TRBJ1-5	CAISEGGTGNQPQHF	TGTGCCATCAGTGAGGGCGGGACAGGCAATCAGCCCCAGCATTTT
TRBV6-5	TRBD2	.	TRBJ2-5	CASSYFLADQETQYF	TGTGCCAGCAGTTACTTCCTAGCGGATCAAGAGACCCAGTACTTC
TRBV5-6	.	.	TRBJ2-3	CASSYVSTDTQYF	TGTGCCAGCAGCTACGTTTCCACAGATACGCAGTATTTT